Shown below are 3 T cell receptor beta chains from a single sample sequenced in a study of CD8+CD57+ T cells in acquired aplastic anemia. For CDR3 and TCR beta VDJ profiling, genomic DNA was the template used. TCRdb independently ran MiXCR on the reads; one entry per CDR3 protein. The sample includes hundreds of thousands of distinct CDR3 sequences, 70% to 85% seen only once; the top ten take about two fifths. Patients who underwent sequencing had shown CD8+CD57+ cell expansion by flow cytometry. The specimen was sorted CD4+, CD8+, or CD8+CD57+ T cells (not recorded which) from PBMCs. These receptor sequences come from a human donor with aplastic anemia.

Comment on this clonotype: At one of its ends the junction is not consistent with the germline gene, which may arise from a read error. The chain is built from TRBV5-1 and TRBJ2-1; TRBD1 matches at 8 bases. The V gene's germline CDR1 is SGHRS and CDR2 YFSETQ. This CDR3 region has 16 residues. The CDR3 is CASGEPGGEASDEQFF. CDR3 in DNA: TGTGCCAGCGGCGAACCAGGGGGCGAGGCGAGCGATGAGCAGTTCTTC.

The V and J genes are TRBV20-1 and TRBJ2-7; 12 nucleotides match TRBD2. The CDR3 has 14 residues. Germline lookup yields CDR1 DFQATT and CDR2 SNEGSKA (reference sequence). V was pared by 5 bases and J by 7 bases, with 9 bases of the junction left unmatched. The CDR3 sequence is CSASGTSGHNEQYF. As DNA, the CDR3 is TGCAGTGCTTCCGGGACTAGCGGGCACAATGAGCAGTACTTC.

This clonotype was observed a few times. The chain combines TRBV5-4 with TRBJ1-2; TRBD1 aligns across 12 bases. This CDR3 has 13 amino acids. CDR1 is SGHNT and CDR2 is YYREEE in the germline V gene (reference sequence). V dropped 5 bases and J dropped 5; count of bases not matched to a gene: 1. The chain's CDR3 is CASRGQGAYGYTF. The CDR3 DNA reads as TGTGCCAGCAGGGGACAGGGGGCGTATGGCTACACCTTC.